The 17 T cell receptor beta chains presented below share a single source sample, sequenced in a study of blood T cell repertoires in COVID-19. Assay used: immunoSEQ multiplex PCR; TCRdb lists only in-frame clones, some missing. The table lists 15,000 or so clones, around nine tenths of them singletons. Specimen: peripheral blood. These receptors all stem from a human donor in a cohort sampled during active COVID-19.

This chain uses TRBV7-8 with TRBJ2-6; 8 nucleotides agree with TRBD2. This CDR3 is 19 amino acids long. V trimming: 5 bases; J trimming: 0 bases; junction bases outside the gene matches: 12. In germline, CDR1 is SGHVS, CDR2 FQNEAQ. CDR3 protein: CASSPRAGGRSSGANVLTF. In nucleotides, the CDR3 is TGTGCCAGCAGCCCCCGGGCGGGCGGGAGGTCCTCTGGGGCCAACGTCCTGACTTTC. The entire variable domain, with the rest obtained from reference TRBV7-8 and TRBJ2-6, is as follows: GAGVSQSPRYKVAKRGQDVALRCDPISGHVSLFWYQQALGQGPEFLTYFQNEAQLDKSGLPSDRFFAERPEGSVSTLKIQRTQQEDSAVYLCASSPRAGGRSSGANVLTFGAGSRLTVL.

The chain is built from TRBV27 and TRBJ1-2; D unclear. Germline-derived CDR1 and CDR2 are MNHEY and SMNVEV (reference sequence). The CDR3 spans 13 residues. Deletions cut 3 bases from V and 0 bases from J, with 5 bases between. CDR3 DNA: TGTGCCAGCAGTTTCCTCCCTAACTATGGCTACACCTTC. Translating it yields CASSFLPNYGYTF.

This chain uses TRBV9 with TRBJ2-7, with a possible D match to TRBD2 (5 bases). This CDR3 region has 14 residues. V dropped 4 bases and J dropped 7 bases, with 18 bases sitting between them. Germline V gives CDR1 SGDLS, CDR2 YYNGEE. The CDR3 loop reads CASSPETSPGEQYF. CDR3 bases: TGTGCCAGCAGCCCAGAAACCTCTCCGGGGGAGCAGTACTTC.

This sequence joins TRBV6-6 and TRBJ2-7; TRBD1 matches 10 bases. The germline gives CDR1 MNHNY, CDR2 SVGAGI (reference sequence). The CDR3 runs 13 residues. Germline trimming cut 10 bases from V and 4 bases from J; bases unmatched to any gene: 7. Written as DNA, the CDR3 is TGTGCCACCCTGGACAGGGGGTTTTACGAGCAGTACTTC. Translated, it gives CATLDRGFYEQYF.

The chain uses TRBV7-8 and TRBJ1-1; tentatively, D is TRBD1 (5 bases). V was clipped by 4 bases and J by 0 bases, with 15 bases between them. Germline V gene sequence: CDR1 SGHVS, CDR2 FQNEAQ. The CDR3 spans 16 residues. This CDR3 is CASSYPMTAMNTEAFF. CDR3 DNA: TGTGCCAGCAGCTATCCGATGACAGCCATGAACACTGAAGCTTTCTTT.

The chain carries TRBV5-1 and TRBJ2-7; 9 nucleotides agree with TRBD1. V was clipped by 6 bases and J by 3 bases; unmatched bases: 16. The CDR3 length is 17 residues. Per germline, CDR1 SGHRS and CDR2 YFSETQ. CDR3 sequence: CASIPSPGTGIGYEQYF. Here the CDR3 DNA reads TGCGCCAGCATCCCTAGTCCCGGGACAGGGATCGGCTACGAGCAGTACTTC.

This rearrangement joins TRBV7-2 to TRBJ2-7, with 13 positions matching TRBD2. The CDR3 contains 17 residues. Germline V gene lookup returns CDR1 SGHTA and CDR2 FQGNSA. V lost 3 bases, J lost 7 bases, and 12 bases stayed unmatched. CDR3 amino acids: CASSLTSGGSFTREQYF. CDR3 DNA: TGTGCCAGCAGCTTGACTAGCGGGGGGTCCTTCACGAGGGAGCAGTACTTC.

The chain is built from TRBV24-1 and TRBJ2-1; no firm D call. Trimming removed 4 bases at V and 5 bases at J, with 14 bases between. This CDR3 has 15 amino acids. From germline, CDR1 is KGHDR and CDR2 SFDVKD. CDR3 DNA: TGTGCCACCAGTGAGAGTACGCTTATCCACAATGAGCAGTTCTTC. This translates into CATSESTLIHNEQFF.

The chain combines TRBV28 with TRBJ2-7; 7 positions agree with TRBD1. CDR3 length: 13 amino acids. Germline CDR1 is MDHEN and CDR2 is SYDVKM. V shed 6 bases, J shed 5 bases, and the junction held 7 bases outside the gene matches. This chain's CDR3 is CASRKTGTDEQYF. DNA for the CDR3: TGTGCCAGCAGAAAGACAGGGACAGACGAGCAGTACTTC.

V and J are TRBV4-1 and TRBJ2-7; 8 nucleotides line up with TRBD1. Germline assignment: CDR1 MGHRA and CDR2 YSYEKL. The trim removed 4 bases at V and 3 bases at J, leaving 5 bases unmatched. The length of the CDR3 is 14 residues. Here the CDR3 DNA reads TGCGCCAGCAGCCCGCGACAGGGGAACTACGAGCAGTACTTC. It is translated as CASSPRQGNYEQYF.

The chain is built from TRBV5-5 and TRBJ2-5, with 9 bases identical to TRBD2. The CDR3 totals 15 residues. The V gene's germline CDR1 is SGHKS and CDR2 YYEKEE (reference sequence). J was trimmed by 4 bases and V by 4 bases; bases with no gene match: 8. The CDR3 here is CASSSPGLAGETQYF. The CDR3 region has the DNA TGTGCCAGCAGCAGTCCGGGACTAGCAGGAGAGACCCAGTACTTC. Using reference TRBV5-5 and TRBJ2-5 for the parts outside the CDR3, the full variable domain is DAGVTQSPTHLIKTRGQQVTLRCSPISGHKSVSWYQQVLGQGPQFIFQYYEKEERGRGNFPDRFSARQFPNYSSELNVNALLLGDSALYLCASSSPGLAGETQYFGPGTRLLVL.

This rearrangement joins TRBV5-1 to TRBJ1-4; D remains unclear. The germline gives CDR1 SGHRS, CDR2 YFSETQ. This CDR3 is 15 amino acids long. The germline V and J ends were trimmed by 0 bases and 0 bases, with 6 bases remaining between them. The CDR3 region has the DNA TGCGCCAGCAGCTTGGGGCCCGCAACTAATGAAAAACTGTTTTTT. Amino acids: CASSLGPATNEKLFF.

V is TRBV11-2 and J is TRBJ2-7; 7 bases map to TRBD2. With 4 bases clipped from V and 9 bases from J, the junction kept 6 bases outside the gene matches. The CDR3 has 12 amino acids. Germline-derived CDR1 and CDR2 are SGHAT and FQNNGV. CDR3 amino acids: CASSSGRSGQYF. CDR3 DNA sequence: TGTGCCAGCAGCTCCGGGAGGAGTGGGCAGTACTTC. The variable domain in full, with the rest retrieved from reference TRBV11-2 and TRBJ2-7, is EAGVAQSPRYKIIEKRQSVAFWCNPISGHATLYWYQQILGQGPKLLIQFQNNGVVDDSQLPKDRFSAERLKGVDSTLKIQPAKLEDSAVYLCASSSGRSGQYFGPGTRLTVT.

V and J are TRBV19 and TRBJ1-1; weak D call: TRBD1 (6 bases). Trimming shortened V by 1 base and J by 1 base, and 10 bases separated the two germline ends. This CDR3 region has 15 residues. Germline CDR1 LNHDA, CDR2 SQIVND (reference sequence). CDR3 sequence (DNA): TGTGCCAGTAGTATAGGTGGGGGCGCGAACACTGAAGCTTTCTTT. Translation: CASSIGGGANTEAFF.

The CDR3 loop reads CASSQEAGPYEQYF. The DNA for the CDR3 is TGTGCCAGCAGCCAAGAAGCGGGACCCTACGAGCAGTACTTC. The V gene is TRBV14, the J gene TRBJ2-7, with 7 positions matching TRBD2. Losses at the gene ends were 0 bases for V and 2 bases for J; bases not matched to a gene: 1. Per germline, CDR1 SGHDN and CDR2 FVKESK. The CDR3 is 14 residues long.

The chain couples TRBV10-3 to TRBJ2-7, with 7 nucleotides matching TRBD2. This CDR3 is 16 amino acids long. Germline lookup yields CDR1 ENHRY and CDR2 SYGVKD. The V and J ends lost 0 bases and 1 base, in that order; junction bases with no gene match: 6. CDR3 region: CAISESERGGSYEQYF. The CDR3 DNA follows: TGTGCCATCAGTGAGTCCGAGCGGGGAGGGTCCTACGAGCAGTACTTC.

V and J are TRBV3-1 (or the pseudogene TRBV3-2) and TRBJ2-7, with TRBD2 matching 8 bases. The length of the CDR3 is 16 residues. CDR1 is LGHDT and CDR2 is YNNKEL in the germline V gene (reference sequence). The trim removed 3 bases at V and 2 bases at J, leaving 9 bases unmatched. This CDR3 reads CASSHYTSGTPYEQYF. DNA for the CDR3: TGTGCCAGCAGCCATTATACTAGCGGCACGCCCTACGAGCAGTACTTC.